What follows is one TCR beta chain and its context. The data stem from a study of blood T cell repertoires in COVID-19. Overall study context: Spain, Italy and the United States supplied samples that represented acute and convalescent COVID-19. The cDNA or gDNA used as material had been derived from T cells, B-cell-depleted T cells, or PBMCs.

Germline CDR1 and CDR2: GTSNPN and SVGIG (reference sequence). The CDR3 consists of 12 residues. V gave up 2 bases and J gave up 2 bases, with 6 bases separating them. In terms of age and location, participants ranged from roughly 18 to 95 years and lived in about 25 US areas. Resolution of symptoms, clearance, or two negative PCRs was present in recovered Cohort 3 donors. The protocol was immunoSEQ multiplex PCR, while the TCRdb copy is restricted to in-frame clones and leaves out a portion. The sample consists of approximately 280,000 clones, 85% of them appearing once. V and J are TRBV30 and TRBJ1-1; D is unclear. This clonotype was obtained from a woman between 50 and 59 years old who had recovered from COVID-19. The sequenced sample consisted of PBMCs or T cells enriched from blood (not recorded which). The CDR3 nucleotides are TGTGCCTGGAGTCTAGGTAACACTGAAGCTTTCTTT. It translates to CAWSLGNTEAFF.